This T cell receptor (beta chain) is drawn from a study of CD8 T cells in Susac syndrome. TCR beta from blood CD8+ and CD4+ T cells was sequenced. Random hexamers primed reverse transcription of about 0.5 to 1 ug RNA. Amplification of TCR beta CDR3 spanned 54 Vbeta and 13 Jbeta via immunoSEQ multiplex PCR. TCRdb re-called the immunoSEQ multiplex PCR reads with MiXCR, one entry per CDR3 protein. The data show 150,000 to 200,000 distinct CDR3 sequences, with 93% seen just once and approximately 0.09% held by the top ten. The source of this sequence is a human donor with multiple sclerosis. The sample consisted of CD4+ T cells from PBMCs.

The CDR3 is CASSRGGAGDGYTF. The CDR3 DNA is TGTGCCAGCAGCCGAGGGGGCGCCGGAGATGGCTACACCTTC. V gene TRBV7-6 combines with J gene TRBJ1-2; 7 nucleotides align to TRBD1. The CDR3 is 14 amino acids. The junction had 9 bases not matched to a gene; V was cut back by 5 bases and J by 6 bases. CDR1 and CDR2 (germline): SGHVS, FNYEAQ.